One sample yielded the 11 T cell receptor beta chains listed below, sequenced in a study of OX40 agonist ivuxolimab in advanced cancers. Only in-frame clones appear in the TCRdb table, and some are missing; sequencing was by immunoSEQ multiplex PCR. Of more than 60,000 clones in the sample, about 85% are singletons; the top ten hold about 1.2%. The source material was CD4+ or CD8+ T cells sorted from blood, sampled in a trial of the OX40 agonist ivuxolimab. All receptors derive from an adult with an advanced solid tumor such as melanoma, head and neck, liver or kidney cancer.

The V gene is TRBV6-1, the J gene TRBJ2-5; TRBD2 aligns across 7 bases. V shed 1 base and J 5 bases; nucleotides not matched to a gene: 13. This CDR3 has 17 amino acids. The germline CDR1 and CDR2 sequences are MNHNS and SASEGT. In nucleotides, the CDR3 is TGTGCCAGCAGTGAAGATCAAGAGCGAGCGGGGACGGAGACCCAGTACTTC. Translating it yields CASSEDQERAGTETQYF.

The chain employs TRBV5-1 and TRBJ1-1, with D maybe TRBD1 (5 bases). The CDR3 contains 15 residues. Trimming took off 3 bases at V and 1 base at J, with 13 bases between the two ends. Germline CDR1 SGHRS, CDR2 YFSETQ. The CDR3 coding sequence is TGCGCCAGCAGCTGGGGCCCGGGACGGAACACTGAAGCTTTCTTT. Its translation: CASSWGPGRNTEAFF.

This sequence joins TRBV30 and TRBJ1-2, with TRBD1 matching 9 bases. Trimming took 1 base from V and 2 from J; bases not matched to a gene: 2. Germline V gives CDR1 GTSNPN, CDR2 SVGIG (reference sequence). The CDR3 is made up of 14 amino acids. The CDR3 nucleotides are TGTGCCTGGAGTGCCGGGACAGGGAACTATGGCTACACCTTC. It yields the protein CAWSAGTGNYGYTF.

This chain connects TRBV6-1 to TRBJ2-2; D is possibly TRBD2 (6 bases). CDR1 is MNHNS and CDR2 is SASEGT in the germline V gene. V lost 1 base to trimming and J lost 7 bases, with 16 bases between them. The CDR3 is made up of 16 amino acids. CDR3 DNA sequence: TGTGCCAGCAGTGAAGGGACTACCCAAAGGGTCGGGGAGCTGTTTTTT. Its protein is CASSEGTTQRVGELFF.

The chain recombines TRBV9 with TRBJ1-5; D uncertain. CDR1 SGDLS and CDR2 YYNGEE come from the germline V gene. Trimming took off 0 bases at V and 0 bases at J, with 7 bases between the two ends. The CDR3 covers 15 residues. CDR3 nucleotides: TGTGCCAGCAGCGTAGACGGCAATAGCAATCAGCCCCAGCATTTT. Translation: CASSVDGNSNQPQHF. The complete variable domain, with remaining parts taken from reference TRBV9 and TRBJ1-5, reads DSGVTQTPKHLITATGQRVTLRCSPRSGDLSVYWYQQSLDQGLQFLIQYYNGEERAKGNILERFSAQQFPDLHSELNLSSLELGDSALYFCASSVDGNSNQPQHFGDGTRLSIL.

The chain recombines TRBV11-2 with TRBJ1-5; the D is unclear. V was shortened by 1 base and J by 0 bases, with 13 bases between the two germline ends. The germline V gene encodes CDR1 SGHAT and CDR2 FQNNGV. The CDR3 has 17 residues. Written as DNA, the CDR3 is TGTGCCAGCAGCTTAGTAGGTGGAACAGCTAGCAATCAGCCCCAGCATTTT. This codes for CASSLVGGTASNQPQHF.

The chain carries TRBV2 and TRBJ1-4; no definite D call. The CDR3 runs to 15 residues. The germline CDR1 and CDR2 sequences are SNHLY and FYNNEI. The germline V and J ends were trimmed by 0 bases and 8 bases, with 13 bases remaining between them. DNA of the CDR3: TGTGCCAGCAGTGAAGCGGGTGCAACGGGGGAAAAACTGTTTTTT. Its translation is CASSEAGATGEKLFF.

In its sample, this clone was seen once. V usage is TRBV5-8 and J usage is TRBJ2-4; D ambiguous. CDR1 is SGHTS and CDR2 is YDEGEE in the germline V gene. The V gene lost 3 bases and the J gene lost 14 bases, with 15 bases spanning the gap. This CDR3 is built from 12 residues. Written as DNA, the CDR3 is TGTGCCAGCAGCTCCCATCGTCTTGGGGAGTACTTC. This gives the protein CASSSHRLGEYF.

The V and J genes are TRBV5-1 and TRBJ2-3, with 11 bases lining up with TRBD2. Germline V gene lookup returns CDR1 SGHRS and CDR2 YFSETQ. Trimming took 1 base from V and 3 from J; bases not matched to a gene: 7. This CDR3 region has 17 residues. CDR3 sequence reads: CASSLPGTSGMTDTQYF. The CDR3 DNA follows: TGCGCCAGCAGCTTGCCCGGGACTAGCGGAATGACAGATACGCAGTATTTT. The full variable domain, with the rest looked up from reference TRBV5-1 and TRBJ2-3, is KAGVTQTPRYLIKTRGQQVTLSCSPISGHRSVSWYQQTPGQGLQFLFEYFSETQRNKGNFPGRFSGRQFSNSRSEMNVSTLELGDSALYLCASSLPGTSGMTDTQYFGPGTRLTVL.

V gene TRBV18 combines with J gene TRBJ2-1; D may be TRBD1 (6 bases). Trimming removed 4 bases from V and 7 bases from J, with 14 bases in between. The CDR3 spans 14 residues. CDR1 is KGHSH and CDR2 is LQKENI in the germline V gene. In nucleotides, the CDR3 is TGTGCCAGCTCACGGGGGCAAGAGCGGAATGAGCAGTTCTTC. Protein sequence: CASSRGQERNEQFF.

The rearrangement joins TRBV13 to TRBJ2-5; D call uncertain. The CDR3 contains 14 residues. The germline V gene has CDR1 PRHDT and CDR2 FYEKMQ (reference sequence). V was trimmed by 5 bases and J by 1 base, leaving 11 bases between them. The CDR3 nucleotides read TGTGCCAGCAGCCGCCCGGGCCCCCAAGAGACCCAGTACTTC. This translates into CASSRPGPQETQYF.